This entry is about one TCR beta chain. Trimming removed 2 bases from V and 3 bases from J; junction bases left unmatched: 7. The CDR3 has 15 amino acids. Germline CDR1 is KGHSH and CDR2 is LQKENI. Original methodology: From reference gene primer amplification, estimates of nucleated cell counts were derived. Assay used: immunoSEQ multiplex PCR; TCRdb lists only in-frame clones, some missing. The V and J calls and clone size come from that table; D and trimming were worked out from the DNA. The repertoire consists of more than 130,000 clones, with about 84% occurring once and the leading ten covering under 9.5%. The data are from a study of blood T cell repertoires in COVID-19. Across the study: The United States, Italy and Spain were the sources of the acute and convalescent COVID-19 samples. PBMCs, B-cell-depleted T cells, or T cells provided the cDNA or gDNA that made up the material.

The V call is TRBV18, the J call TRBJ2-7; 7 positions agree with TRBD1. This clonotype originated in a woman of 80 years or more in a cohort sampled during active or convalescent COVID-19. What was sequenced was peripheral blood. CDR3 protein: CASSPDRDRNYEQYV. The CDR3 DNA follows: TGTGCCAGCTCACCAGACCGGGACAGAAACTACGAGCAGTACGTC.